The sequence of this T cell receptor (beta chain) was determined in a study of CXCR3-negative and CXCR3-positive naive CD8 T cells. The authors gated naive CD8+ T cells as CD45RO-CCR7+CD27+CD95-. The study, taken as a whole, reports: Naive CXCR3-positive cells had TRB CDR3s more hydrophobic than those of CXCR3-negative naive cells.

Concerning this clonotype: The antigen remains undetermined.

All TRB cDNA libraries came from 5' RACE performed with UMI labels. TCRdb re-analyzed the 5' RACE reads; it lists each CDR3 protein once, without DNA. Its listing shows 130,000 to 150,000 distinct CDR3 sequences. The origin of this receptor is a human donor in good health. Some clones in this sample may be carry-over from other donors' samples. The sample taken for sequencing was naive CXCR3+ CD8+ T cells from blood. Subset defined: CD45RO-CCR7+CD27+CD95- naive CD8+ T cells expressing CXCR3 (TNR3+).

The CDR3 loop reads CSVEYGTSYNEQFF. J is TRBJ2-1 and V is TRBV29-1; TCRdb names TRBD2, which stays unverified in the absence of DNA. Germline V gives CDR1 SQVTM, CDR2 ANQGSEA. The CDR3 covers 14 residues.